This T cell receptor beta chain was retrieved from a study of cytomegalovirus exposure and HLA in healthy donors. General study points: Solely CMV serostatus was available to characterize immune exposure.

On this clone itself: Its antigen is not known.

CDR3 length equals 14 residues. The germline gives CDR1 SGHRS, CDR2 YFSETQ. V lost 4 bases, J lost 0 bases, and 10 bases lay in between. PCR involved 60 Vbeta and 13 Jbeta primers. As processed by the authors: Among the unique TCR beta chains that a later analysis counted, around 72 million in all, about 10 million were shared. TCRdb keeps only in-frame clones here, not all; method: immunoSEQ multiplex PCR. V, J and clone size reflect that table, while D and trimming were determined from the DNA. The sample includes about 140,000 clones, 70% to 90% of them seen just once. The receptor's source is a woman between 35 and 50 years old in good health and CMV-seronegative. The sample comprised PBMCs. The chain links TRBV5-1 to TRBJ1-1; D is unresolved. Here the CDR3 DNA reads TGCGCCAGCAGCCCCGACTGGGTGAACACTGAAGCTTTCTTT. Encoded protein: CASSPDWVNTEAFF.